One and the same sample provided the 17 T cell receptor beta chains below, sequenced in a study of shared clonotypes between healthy human individuals. The assay was immunoSEQ multiplex PCR, and TCRdb's table has in-frame clones only and misses some. Of some 2,400,000 clones detected, approximately 96% appear once; the ten largest clones hold 0.13%. Input material: naive CD4+ T cells sorted from blood. Subset here: CD45RA+ positively selected. The receptors originated from a man between 18 and 35 years old in good health.

This clone was counted a single time. This chain uses TRBV5-1 with TRBJ1-1, with D unresolved. Germline-derived CDR1 and CDR2 are SGHRS and YFSETQ. Trimming pared 0 bases from V and 3 bases from J, leaving 12 bases between. This CDR3 contains 15 residues. The DNA for the CDR3 is TGCGCCAGCAGCTTGGAGCCCAACCTCCACACTGAAGCTTTCTTT. Its protein product is CASSLEPNLHTEAFF.

With regard to this clone: The same CDR3 can be traced to other DNA sequences in this sample. The gene calls are TRBV6-1 and TRBJ2-2; the D is unclear. V gave up 4 bases and J gave up 0 bases, with 6 bases separating them. This CDR3 has 14 amino acids. Germline-derived CDR1 and CDR2 are MNHNS and SASEGT. CDR3 nucleotide sequence: TGTGCCAGCAGTGGGCGTACGAACACCGGGGAGCTGTTTTTT. Translated: CASSGRTNTGELFF.

This rearrangement joins TRBV4-1 to TRBJ2-3; D unresolved. Trimming took 0 bases from V and 0 from J, leaving 10 bases between them. Germline assignment: CDR1 MGHRA and CDR2 YSYEKL. CDR3 size: 16 residues. CDR3 sequence (DNA): TGCGCCAGCAGCCAAGAAAGACTCCAAAGCACAGATACGCAGTATTTT. Residues: CASSQERLQSTDTQYF.

The chain uses TRBV7-9 and TRBJ1-6, with TRBD1 identical over 8 bases. This CDR3 comprises 16 residues. Per germline, CDR1 SEHNR and CDR2 FQNEAQ (reference sequence). V shed 7 bases and J 8 bases; nucleotides not matched to a gene: 13. The CDR3 DNA reads TGTGCCAGCACCCTTTATGCGGGACAGGTTTATTCACCCCTCCACTTT. It translates to CASTLYAGQVYSPLHF.

The chain carries TRBV27 and TRBJ2-2, with D possibly called TRBD1 or TRBD2 (5 bases each). Germline lookup yields CDR1 MNHEY and CDR2 SMNVEV (reference sequence). The CDR3 spans 16 residues. V was pared by 1 base and J by 3 bases, with 12 bases between. This chain's CDR3 is CASSLWGSPDTGELFF. CDR3 nucleotides: TGTGCCAGCAGTTTATGGGGGTCCCCCGACACCGGGGAGCTGTTTTTT.

The rearrangement uses TRBV30 and TRBJ2-7, with unresolved D. There are 13 residues in the CDR3. The germline V and J ends were trimmed by 0 bases and 4 bases, with 10 bases remaining between them. Germline-derived CDR1 and CDR2 are GTSNPN and SVGIG (reference sequence). CDR3 in amino acids: CAWSVLQRYEQYF. In nucleotides, the CDR3 is TGTGCCTGGAGTGTACTACAGAGATACGAGCAGTACTTC. Drawing the rest from reference TRBV30 and TRBJ2-7, the complete variable domain is SQTIHQWPATLVQPVGSPLSLECTVEGTSNPNLYWYRQAAGRGLQLLFYSVGIGQISSEVPQNLSASRPQDRQFILSSKKLLLSDSGFYLCAWSVLQRYEQYFGPGTRLTVT.

The chain has TRBV5-1 and TRBJ2-3; no definite D call. This CDR3 region has 13 residues. V was cut by 7 bases and J by 8 bases, with 17 bases left in between. Germline assignment: CDR1 SGHRS and CDR2 YFSETQ. The CDR3 spells CASSLTAGATQYF. CDR3 DNA sequence: TGCGCCAGCTCCCTAACCGCCGGAGCTACGCAGTATTTT.

The chain carries TRBV11-2 and TRBJ1-1, with D maybe TRBD1 (6 bases). CDR1 and CDR2 from the germline V gene are SGHAT and FQNNGV. The CDR3 loop spans 13 amino acids. Trimming left V 5 bases short and J 5 bases short, with 12 bases between. The CDR3 is CASSTTGRTEAFF. The CDR3 bases are TGTGCCAGCAGCACCACAGGGAGGACTGAAGCTTTCTTT.

The chain combines TRBV5-4 with TRBJ2-5, with 7 bases identical to TRBD1. CDR1 and CDR2 (germline): SGHNT, YYREEE (reference sequence). The CDR3 runs to 14 residues. J was trimmed by 2 bases and V by 0 bases; bases with no gene match: 1. The DNA of the CDR3 is TGTGCCAGCAGCTTGGAGGGGGCTCAAGAGACCCAGTACTTC. Translating gives CASSLEGAQETQYF.

As to this clone: Other nucleotide sequences in the sample specify the same CDR3. CDR3 sequence: CASSLGTSGYTGELFF. For the CDR3, the DNA is TGTGCCAGCAGCTTGGGGACTAGCGGGTACACCGGGGAGCTGTTTTTT. The chain couples TRBV5-4 to TRBJ2-2; 11 bases agree with TRBD2. V gave up 0 bases and J gave up 3 bases; unmatched junction bases: 1. CDR1 SGHNT and CDR2 YYREEE come from the germline V gene (reference sequence). This CDR3 has 16 residues.

The J gene is TRBJ2-5, the V gene TRBV7-9; 9 nucleotides line up with TRBD1. This CDR3 spans 17 amino acids. Germline V gives CDR1 SEHNR, CDR2 FQNEAQ (reference sequence). Losses at the gene ends were 7 bases for V and 4 bases for J; bases not matched to a gene: 16. The CDR3 DNA follows: TGTGCCAGCATCACGTTGGTAATGGGACAGGGCGCAGAGACCCAGTACTTC. Protein product: CASITLVMGQGAETQYF.

This sequence joins TRBV4-3 and TRBJ2-2; the match to TRBD2 covers 7 bases. The ends lost 5 bases at V and 4 bases at J; junction bases unmatched: 7. This CDR3 comprises 15 residues. Germline V CDR1 and CDR2: LGHNA, YSLEER. The CDR3 reads CASSFGLGSTGELFF. The CDR3 nucleotides read TGCGCCAGCAGCTTCGGACTAGGGAGCACCGGGGAGCTGTTTTTT.

The CDR3 DNA reads TGTGCCAGCAGCCAGGGGGGGCTGGACACTGAAGCTTTCTTT. Amino acids: CASSQGGLDTEAFF. The V call is TRBV7-3, the J call TRBJ1-1; 7 bases match TRBD1. CDR1 and CDR2 (germline): SGHTA, FQGTGA. The CDR3 totals 14 residues. V lost 5 bases and J lost 3; bases outside the gene matches: 6.

This chain uses TRBV6-1 with TRBJ1-5; D not certain. Trimming removed 1 base at V and 0 bases at J, with 7 bases between. The CDR3 has 15 amino acids. Germline CDR1 and CDR2: MNHNS and SASEGT. This CDR3 reads CASSEVWASNQPQHF. Here the CDR3 DNA reads TGTGCCAGCAGTGAAGTCTGGGCTAGCAATCAGCCCCAGCATTTT.

About this clone itself: Within the sample, other DNA sequences also encode this same CDR3. J is TRBJ1-5 and V is TRBV30; TRBD1 agrees at 7 bases. This CDR3 region has 13 residues. V lost 5 bases to trimming and J lost 2 bases; unmatched junction nucleotides: 3. The V gene's germline CDR1 is GTSNPN and CDR2 SVGIG (reference sequence). CDR3: CAWADRGNQPQHF. The CDR3 nucleotides read TGTGCCTGGGCCGACAGGGGCAATCAGCCCCAGCATTTT.

V is TRBV11-2 and J is TRBJ1-6, with D tentatively TRBD1 (5 bases). The V gene lost 1 base and the J gene lost 1 base, with 17 bases spanning the gap. CDR3 length: 19 residues. Germline V CDR1 and CDR2: SGHAT, FQNNGV. Written as DNA, the CDR3 is TGTGCCAGCAGCTTAGGGTCGGCAGGGAGAAGGTCCTATAATTCACCCCTCCACTTT. Protein sequence: CASSLGSAGRRSYNSPLHF.

Points on this clone: A much larger clone sits a single nucleotide away, making a read error possible. Within the sample, other DNA sequences also encode this same CDR3. The chain carries TRBV18 and TRBJ2-5; D gene unclear. CDR3 size: 11 residues. V lost 6 bases and J 1 base, leaving 3 bases between the germline ends. Germline V gene data show CDR1 as KGHSH and CDR2 as LQKENI. Written as DNA, the CDR3 is TGTGCCAGCTCGCCCCAAGAGACCCAGTACTTC. Protein product: CASSPQETQYF.